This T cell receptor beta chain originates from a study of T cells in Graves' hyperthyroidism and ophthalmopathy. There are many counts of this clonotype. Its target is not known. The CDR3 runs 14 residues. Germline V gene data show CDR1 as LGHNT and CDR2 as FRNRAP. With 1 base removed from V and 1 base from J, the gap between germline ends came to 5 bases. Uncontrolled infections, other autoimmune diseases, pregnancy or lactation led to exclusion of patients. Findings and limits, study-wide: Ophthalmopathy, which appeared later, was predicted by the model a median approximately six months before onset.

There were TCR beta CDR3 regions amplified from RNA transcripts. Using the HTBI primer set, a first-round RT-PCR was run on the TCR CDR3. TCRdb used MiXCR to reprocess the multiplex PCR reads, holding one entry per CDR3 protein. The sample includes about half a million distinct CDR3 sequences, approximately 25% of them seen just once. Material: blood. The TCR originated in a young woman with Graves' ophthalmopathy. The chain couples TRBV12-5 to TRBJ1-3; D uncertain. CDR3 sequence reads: CASGLGDSGNTIYF. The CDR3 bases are TGTGCTAGTGGTTTGGGAGATTCTGGAAACACCATATATTTT. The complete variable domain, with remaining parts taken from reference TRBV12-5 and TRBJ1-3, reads DARVTQTPRHKVTEMGQEVTMRCQPILGHNTVFWYRQTMMQGLELLAYFRNRAPLDDSGMPKDRFSAEMPDATLATLKIQPSEPRDSAVYFCASGLGDSGNTIYFGEGSWLTVV.